This T cell receptor (beta chain) came from a study of shared clonotypes between healthy human individuals. The healthy adult donors were HIV-negative and reported no recent acute infections or vaccinations. Generated by immunoSEQ multiplex PCR, the TCRdb table keeps only in-frame clones and is missing some. The sample shows about 2.4 million clones, 93% of them seen only once. The sequencing sample was made of naive CD4+ T cells from PBMCs. Subset meaning: CD45RA+ positively selected. This receptor was identified in a young man in good health. Some clones in this sample may be carry-over from other donors' samples.

This chain's CDR3 is CASSPSRVYNEQFF. The CDR3 DNA reads TGTGCCAGCAGCCCTAGCAGAGTTTACAATGAGCAGTTCTTC. The chain joins TRBV11-1 to TRBJ2-1; possible D gene TRBD2, 5 bases. The CDR3 spans 14 residues. Germline V gene sequence: CDR1 SGHAT, CDR2 FQDESV (reference sequence). V lost 5 bases and J lost 4, with 12 bases in between.